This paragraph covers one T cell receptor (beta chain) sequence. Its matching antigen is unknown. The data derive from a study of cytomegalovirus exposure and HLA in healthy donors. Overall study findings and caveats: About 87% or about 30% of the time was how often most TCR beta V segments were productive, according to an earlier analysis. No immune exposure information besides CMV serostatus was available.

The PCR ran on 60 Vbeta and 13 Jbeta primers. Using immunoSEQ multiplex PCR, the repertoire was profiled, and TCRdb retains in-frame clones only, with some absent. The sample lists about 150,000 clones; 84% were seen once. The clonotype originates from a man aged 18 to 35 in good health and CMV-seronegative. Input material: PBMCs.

This CDR3 reads CASSYTRRLSYNEQFF. CDR3 sequence (DNA): TGTGCCAGCAGTTATACCAGAAGACTCTCCTACAATGAGCAGTTCTTC. This chain uses TRBV6-5 with TRBJ2-1; D is ambiguous. The germline CDR1 and CDR2 sequences are MNHEY and SVGAGI. This CDR3 contains 16 residues. V was pared by 3 bases and J by 0 bases, with 12 bases between.